Listed below are T cell receptor beta chains from one sample, sequenced in a study of shared clonotypes between healthy human individuals. Method: immunoSEQ multiplex PCR; TCRdb's copy keeps in-frame clones and lacks some. The sample includes millions of clones, 85% to 95% of them seen just once. Sequencing input: naive CD4+ T cells sorted from blood. These TCRs come from a man younger than 35 in good health. The CDR3 runs from the conserved cysteine through the conserved F or W. Each record gives: clone size, J gene, D gene, V gene, CDR3 protein, CDR3 DNA. A D gene is named only where the DNA matches it firmly. Part of the rows lack a size; the others show once, few, many or a class for expanded clones.

NA,TRBJ1-5,NA,TRBV11-2,CASSLDGVRDQPQHF,TGTGCCAGCAGCTTAGATGGAGTCCGGGATCAGCCCCAGCATTTT
NA,TRBJ1-2,NA,TRBV30,CAWSVRSGGYTF,TGTGCCTGGAGTGTAAGGTCGGGGGGCTACACCTTC
NA,TRBJ1-5,TRBD1,TRBV18,CASSRGQSNQPQHF,TGTGCCAGCTCACGGGGACAGAGCAATCAGCCCCAGCATTTT
NA,TRBJ2-1,NA,TRBV30,CAWSVPPPNEQFF,TGTGCCTGGAGTGTACCCCCGCCCAATGAGCAGTTCTTC
NA,TRBJ2-4,NA,TRBV10-3,CAISDPAAIKNIQYF,TGTGCCATCAGTGACCCCGCCGCAATAAAAAACATTCAGTACTTC
NA,TRBJ1-2,NA,TRBV20-1,CSARERYGYTF,TGCAGTGCTAGAGAGCGATATGGCTACACCTTC
NA,TRBJ2-1,TRBD2,TRBV5-6,CASRTSGGPYNEQFF,TGTGCCAGCAGGACTAGCGGGGGGCCATACAATGAGCAGTTCTTC
NA,TRBJ1-1,NA,TRBV4-3,CASSQDGWLNTEAFF,TGCGCCAGCAGCCAAGATGGTTGGTTGAACACTGAAGCTTTCTTT
once,TRBJ2-7,NA,TRBV5-6,CASSLGVLISYEQYF,TGTGCCAGCAGCTTGGGGGTGTTAATATCCTACGAGCAGTACTTC
NA,TRBJ1-1,TRBD1,TRBV18,CASSLTGPTITEAFF,TGTGCCAGCTCACTGACAGGGCCCACGATAACTGAAGCTTTCTTT
NA,TRBJ2-6,TRBD1,TRBV5-6,CASSSTPVTGAGANVLTF,TGTGCCAGCAGCTCCACACCGGTGACAGGGGCCGGGGCCAACGTCCTGACTTTC
NA,TRBJ1-4,NA,TRBV6-5,CASSLEGATNEKLFF,TGTGCCAGCAGTCTTGAGGGGGCAACTAATGAAAAACTGTTTTTT
NA,TRBJ1-6,TRBD1,TRBV30,CALYRGQGPPLHF,TGTGCCTTATACCGGGGACAGGGACCACCCCTCCACTTT
NA,TRBJ2-5,TRBD1,TRBV11-2,CASSLDGRGETQYF,TGTGCCAGCAGCTTAGACGGCAGGGGGGAGACCCAGTACTTC
NA,TRBJ1-4,NA,TRBV14,CASRTHPEAGPNEKLFF,TGTGCCAGCAGAACACACCCGGAGGCAGGCCCTAATGAAAAACTGTTTTTT
NA,TRBJ1-4,TRBD1,TRBV27,CASSLRGGGQKLFF,TGTGCCAGCAGTTTAAGAGGGGGCGGTCAAAAACTGTTTTTT
once,TRBJ2-1,NA,TRBV29-1,CSCKASSYNEQFF,TGCAGCTGTAAGGCCAGCTCCTACAATGAGCAGTTCTTC
NA,TRBJ2-7,NA,TRBV5-1,CASSSQGIPYEQYF,TGCGCCAGCAGCTCTCAGGGGATTCCCTACGAGCAGTACTTC
NA,TRBJ1-5,NA,TRBV6-6,CASSNPSRQPQHF,TGTGCCAGCAGCAATCCCTCCCGTCAGCCCCAGCATTTT
NA,TRBJ1-5,NA,TRBV29-1,CSVGGTNQPQHF,TGCAGCGTTGGAGGGACCAATCAGCCCCAGCATTTT
NA,TRBJ1-1,NA,TRBV19,CASTKGPVNTEAFF,TGTGCCAGTACTAAGGGACCAGTGAACACTGAAGCTTTCTTT
NA,TRBJ1-1,NA,TRBV18,CASSPPGAYTEAFF,TGTGCCAGCTCACCCCCGGGGGCCTACACTGAAGCTTTCTTT
once,TRBJ2-3,NA,TRBV5-4,CASSDPGSTDTQYF,TGTGCCAGCAGCGATCCCGGGAGCACAGATACGCAGTATTTT
NA,TRBJ1-2,NA,TRBV30,CAWSDWGNYGYTF,TGTGCCTGGAGTGATTGGGGTAACTATGGCTACACCTTC
NA,TRBJ1-6,TRBD1,TRBV9,CASSARPRDREGSPLHF,TGTGCCAGCAGCGCTAGACCCAGGGACAGGGAAGGTTCACCCCTCCACTTT
NA,TRBJ2-2,TRBD1,TRBV7-6,CASSSGQGNTGELFF,TGTGCCAGCAGCTCAGGACAGGGGAACACCGGGGAGCTGTTTTTT
few,TRBJ1-4,NA,TRBV7-8,CASSLDGEKLFF,TGTGCCAGCAGCCTGGACGGAGAAAAACTGTTTTTT
NA,TRBJ2-1,TRBD2,TRBV9,CASSPTSGAYNEQFF,TGTGCCAGCAGCCCCACTAGCGGGGCCTACAATGAGCAGTTCTTC
NA,TRBJ1-1,NA,TRBV9,CASSVSFQGNGEAFF,TGTGCCAGCAGCGTCTCCTTCCAGGGTAATGGTGAAGCTTTCTTT
NA,TRBJ1-2,TRBD1,TRBV19,CASSMGQGNYGYTF,TGTGCCAGTAGTATGGGACAGGGAAACTATGGCTACACCTTC
once,TRBJ2-5,TRBD2,TRBV9,CASSVGLAANQETQYF,TGTGCCAGCAGCGTAGGGCTAGCGGCGAACCAAGAGACCCAGTACTTC
NA,TRBJ2-7,NA,TRBV7-6,CASSLAGGYDPEQYF,TGTGCCAGCAGCTTAGCGGGCGGATACGACCCCGAGCAGTACTTC
NA,TRBJ2-7,TRBD2,TRBV5-1,CASRISWEGGTYEQYF,TGCGCCAGCAGGATTAGCTGGGAGGGTGGAACCTACGAGCAGTACTTC
NA,TRBJ2-3,NA,TRBV15,CATSRDPFVPRADTQYF,TGTGCCACCAGCAGAGATCCGTTTGTGCCGCGTGCAGATACGCAGTATTTT
NA,TRBJ1-1,NA,TRBV19,CASSAFRGDTEAFF,TGTGCCAGTAGTGCCTTCAGGGGTGACACTGAAGCTTTCTTT
once,TRBJ2-1,TRBD2,TRBV2,CASRGVEEQFF,TGTGCCAGCCGGGGGGTGGAAGAGCAGTTCTTC
NA,TRBJ1-1,NA,TRBV6-5,CASSGRHLGNTEAFF,TGTGCCAGCAGTGGTCGACATCTCGGGAACACTGAAGCTTTCTTT
NA,TRBJ2-3,NA,TRBV5-4,CASSLYTDTQYF,TGTGCCAGCAGCCTCTACACAGATACGCAGTATTTT
NA,TRBJ1-4,TRBD1,TRBV4-3,CASSQGDRRDEKLFF,TGCGCCAGCAGCCAGGGGGACAGGCGGGATGAAAAACTGTTTTTT
NA,TRBJ2-1,NA,TRBV9,CASSVGGTVFNEQFF,TGTGCCAGCAGCGTAGGTGGGACTGTGTTTAATGAGCAGTTCTTC
few,TRBJ1-5,NA,TRBV19,CASSRANQPQHF,TGTGCCAGTAGTAGGGCTAATCAGCCCCAGCATTTT
NA,TRBJ1-5,NA,TRBV6-6,CASSYQGNRVQPQHF,TGTGCCAGCAGTTACCAGGGAAACAGGGTACAGCCCCAGCATTTT
NA,TRBJ1-5,TRBD1,TRBV27,CASSRGTGRGNQPQHF,TGTGCCAGCAGTCGAGGGACAGGGAGAGGCAATCAGCCCCAGCATTTT
NA,TRBJ2-5,NA,TRBV20-1,CSAGYKETQYF,TGCAGTGCTGGGTATAAAGAGACCCAGTACTTC
NA,TRBJ2-2,TRBD2,TRBV7-2,CASLPSGRGPNTGELFF,TGTGCCAGCTTGCCTAGCGGGAGGGGACCGAACACCGGGGAGCTGTTTTTT
NA,TRBJ1-5,NA,TRBV28,CASSLSGAGDNQPQHF,TGTGCCAGCAGTTTATCCGGGGCAGGGGATAATCAGCCCCAGCATTTT
once,TRBJ1-2,NA,TRBV13,CASSSGPPGHGYTF,TGTGCCAGCAGCTCGGGACCCCCCGGTCATGGCTACACCTTC
NA,TRBJ1-1,TRBD1,TRBV6-1,CASSEGQVLEAFF,TGTGCCAGCAGTGAGGGACAGGTCCTTGAAGCTTTCTTT
NA,TRBJ2-7,NA,TRBV29-1,CSVERSVAGEQYF,TGCAGCGTTGAACGCAGCGTCGCTGGGGAGCAGTACTTC
few,TRBJ2-3,TRBD2,TRBV5-1,CASSLAGANTQYF,TGCGCCAGCAGCCTAGCGGGGGCTAATACGCAGTATTTT
NA,TRBJ2-1,TRBD2,TRBV4-1,CASSQPGLAGGPIVF,TGCGCCAGCAGCCAACCCGGACTAGCGGGAGGGCCAATAGTCTTC
NA,TRBJ2-1,NA,TRBV20-1,CSARDNEQFF,TGCAGTGCTCGGGACAATGAGCAGTTCTTC
NA,TRBJ1-3,NA,TRBV18,CASSPRTEAGNTIYF,TGTGCCAGCTCACCAAGGACAGAGGCTGGAAACACCATATATTTT
once,TRBJ2-1,TRBD1,TRBV5-4,CASSSALQGSSDEQFF,TGTGCCAGCAGCTCCGCCCTACAGGGGAGTAGCGATGAGCAGTTCTTC
NA,TRBJ2-5,NA,TRBV19,CASRADREETQYF,TGTGCCAGTAGGGCAGACAGAGAAGAGACCCAGTACTTC
once,TRBJ2-2,NA,TRBV15,CATSRDGGTGELFF,TGTGCCACCAGCAGAGATGGGGGAACCGGGGAGCTGTTTTTT
NA,TRBJ1-4,NA,TRBV19,CASSIQTGRNEKLFF,TGTGCCAGTAGTATTCAGACCGGTCGGAATGAAAAACTGTTTTTT
NA,TRBJ2-7,NA,TRBV20-1,CSAQSSYEQYF,TGCAGTGCTCAAAGCTCCTACGAGCAGTACTTC
NA,TRBJ2-6,NA,TRBV4-3,CASSQAVQASGANVLTF,TGCGCCAGCAGCCAAGCAGTGCAGGCCTCTGGGGCCAACGTCCTGACTTTC